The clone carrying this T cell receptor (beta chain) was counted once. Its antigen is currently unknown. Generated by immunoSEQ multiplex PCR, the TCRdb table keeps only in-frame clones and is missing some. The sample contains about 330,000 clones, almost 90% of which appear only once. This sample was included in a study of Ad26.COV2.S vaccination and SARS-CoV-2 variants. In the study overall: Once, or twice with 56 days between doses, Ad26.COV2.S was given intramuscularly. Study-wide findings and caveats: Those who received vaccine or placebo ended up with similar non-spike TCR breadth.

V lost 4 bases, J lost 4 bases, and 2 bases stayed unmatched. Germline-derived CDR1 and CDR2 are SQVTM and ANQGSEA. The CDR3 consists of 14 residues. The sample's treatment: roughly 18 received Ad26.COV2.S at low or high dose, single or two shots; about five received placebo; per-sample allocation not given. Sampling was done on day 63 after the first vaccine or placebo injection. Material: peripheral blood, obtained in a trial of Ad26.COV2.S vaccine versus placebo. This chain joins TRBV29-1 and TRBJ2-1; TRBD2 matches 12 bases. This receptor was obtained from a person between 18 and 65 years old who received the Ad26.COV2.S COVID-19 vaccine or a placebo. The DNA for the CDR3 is TGCAGCGTTGTGGGACTAGCGGGTTACAATGAGCAGTTCTTC. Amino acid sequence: CSVVGLAGYNEQFF.